This T cell receptor (beta chain) was sequenced in a study of T cells in Graves' hyperthyroidism and ophthalmopathy. Points from the study as a whole: Blood held most thyroid clonotypes expanded above 0.001 frequency.

This CDR3 has 13 residues. Trimming shortened V by 3 bases and J by 2 bases, and 8 bases separated the two germline ends. This clonotype was recorded at least ten times. The antigen is unknown. Researchers took RNA transcripts and amplified the TCR beta CDR3 regions from them. First-round RT-PCR of the TCR CDR3 relied on the HTBI primer set. TCRdb reprocessed the multiplex PCR reads with MiXCR, giving one entry per CDR3 protein. Altogether over 300,000 distinct CDR3 sequences are present, approximately 13% being singletons, with the ten largest covering 8% to 13%. Stable hyperthyroidism: no ophthalmopathy progression over 18 months of follow-up. Diagnosis relied on clinical symptoms, serum thyroxine and TRAb, thyroid ultrasound and orbital computed tomography.

Specimen: blood. The chain has TRBV12-3 or TRBV12-4 and TRBJ2-7; TRBD1 or TRBD2 may be the D gene (5 bases each). The sequence was obtained from a woman aged 60-75 years with Graves' hyperthyroidism. The CDR3 region has the DNA TGTGCCAGCAGTTTCCGGGACCCCTACGAGCAGTACTTC. Protein sequence: CASSFRDPYEQYF.